Detailed here is one TCR beta chain. This sample is drawn from a study of technical replicates of blood from several donors. Assay: immunoSEQ multiplex PCR; the TCRdb copy retains only in-frame clones and omits some. The repertoire holds 65,000 to 90,000 clones, with roughly 93% as singletons. The CDR3 consists of 13 residues. Germline V gene lookup returns CDR1 MNHNS and CDR2 SASEGT. Trimming left V 3 bases short and J 2 bases short, with 7 bases between. This sequence joins TRBV6-1 and TRBJ1-1; D is uncertain. This TCR came from a human donor in good health. What was sequenced was T cells isolated from PBMCs. CDR3 nucleotides: TGTGCCAGCAGTGACCTGGGCAACACTGAAGCTTTCTTT. Its translation is CASSDLGNTEAFF.